Following are 13 T cell receptor beta chains from one sample sequenced in a study of T cells in Graves' hyperthyroidism and ophthalmopathy. The investigators amplified TCR beta CDR3 regions from RNA transcripts. A first-round RT-PCR of the TCR CDR3 used the HTBI primer set. TCRdb independently ran MiXCR on the multiplex PCR reads; one entry per CDR3 protein. The data contain approximately 560,000 distinct CDR3 sequences, 40% to 55% of them singletons. Sequences were obtained from peripheral blood or thyroid tissue (not recorded which). Receptor source: a woman aged 18-35 years with Graves' hyperthyroidism.

V usage is TRBV29-1 and J usage is TRBJ2-5, with D possibly being TRBD1 (6 bases). The end of the DNA aligns better with TRBJ2-1, so the J call may be wrong. The germline gives CDR1 SQVTM, CDR2 ANQGSEA. This CDR3 is built from 14 residues. CDR3 residues: CSVAGQTVYNEQFF. The CDR3, as DNA: TGCAGCGTTGCGGGACAAACCGTTTACAATGAGCAGTTCTTC.

A note on this clonotype: A much larger clone sits a single nucleotide away, making a read error possible. The V call is TRBV7-9, the J call TRBJ1-1; no firm D call. This CDR3 spans 13 amino acids. The germline gives CDR1 SEHNR, CDR2 FQNEAQ (reference sequence). Trimming left V 1 base short and J 8 bases short, with 11 bases between. CDR3 loop: CASSLEVGSEAFF. CDR3 in DNA: TGTGCCAGCAGCTTAGAGGTAGGCAGCGAAGCTTTCTTT.

The rearrangement uses TRBV7-3 and TRBJ1-4; D gene unclear. Trimming stripped 1 base from V and 8 bases from J, with 11 bases between. Germline-derived CDR1 and CDR2 are SGHTA and FQGTGA. The CDR3 contains 14 residues. CDR3 sequence: CASSLMELGEKLFF. The DNA of the CDR3 is TGTGCCAGCAGCTTAATGGAGTTGGGGGAAAAACTGTTTTTT.

This chain links TRBV24-1 with TRBJ1-2; 7 bases line up with TRBD1. The CDR3 covers 15 residues. Germline lookup yields CDR1 KGHDR and CDR2 SFDVKD. The V and J ends lost 0 bases and 8 bases, in that order; junction bases with no gene match: 8. In nucleotides, the CDR3 is TGTGCCACCAGTGATTTGTCAGGGGGAGCTGGCGGCTACACCTTC. It codes for CATSDLSGGAGGYTF.

This clonotype has just one count. The gene calls are TRBV29-1 and TRBJ1-1, with no clear D. V lost 3 bases, J lost 2 bases, and 4 bases lay in between. The germline gives CDR1 SQVTM, CDR2 ANQGSEA. The CDR3 consists of 11 residues. This CDR3 is CSVDSNTEAFF. CDR3 bases: TGCAGCGTTGACAGCAACACTGAAGCTTTCTTT.

This chain connects TRBV3-1 to TRBJ2-2; D not certain. The CDR3 length is 13 residues. The ends were cut back, 3 bases at V and 3 bases at J, with 5 bases in the middle. Germline CDR1 LGHDT, CDR2 YNNKEL (reference sequence). In nucleotides, the CDR3 is TGTGCCAGCAGCCAGCAGCACACCGGGGAGCTGTTTTTT. This sequence encodes CASSQQHTGELFF.

This clonotype has a handful of counts. The chain has TRBV20-1 and TRBJ1-3; no firm D call. The V gene's germline CDR1 is DFQATT and CDR2 SNEGSKA (reference sequence). The V and J ends lost 0 bases and 2 bases respectively, with 11 bases between them. The CDR3 covers 15 residues. CDR3 loop: CSARDPANTGNTIYF. The CDR3 nucleotides are TGCAGTGCTAGAGATCCGGCCAATACTGGAAACACCATATATTTT.

The chain employs TRBV19 and TRBJ1-5; D unclear. Germline CDR1 reads LNHDA; CDR2 reads SQIVND (reference sequence). Trimming took off 5 bases at V and 3 bases at J, with 11 bases between the two ends. This CDR3 is built from 14 residues. CDR3 in amino acids: CASSLKPHNQPQHF. The CDR3 DNA follows: TGTGCCAGTAGTCTAAAGCCCCACAATCAGCCCCAGCATTTT.

The gene calls are TRBV2 and TRBJ1-4, with a weak D call TRBD1 (5 bases). The germline gives CDR1 SNHLY, CDR2 FYNNEI. V lost 6 bases and J 5 bases, leaving 16 bases between the germline ends. This CDR3 contains 15 residues. CDR3 protein: CASSPVGVGNEKLFF. DNA for the CDR3: TGTGCCAGCAGCCCCGTGGGGGTAGGCAATGAAAAACTGTTTTTT.

The genes are TRBV7-3 and TRBJ2-5; D may match TRBD1 or TRBD2 (5 bases each). CDR1 and CDR2 from the germline V gene are SGHTA and FQGTGA. Trimming removed 5 bases at V and 7 bases at J, with 8 bases between. There are 11 residues in the CDR3. The CDR3 DNA is TGTGCCAGCAGCAAGGGACGGACCCAGTACTTC. Its protein product is CASSKGRTQYF.

Note on this clonotype: The missing conserved phenylalanine or tryptophan at the end of this CDR3 makes a read error likely. The chain uses TRBV20-1 and TRBJ1-1, with D unclear. The germline V gene encodes CDR1 DFQATT and CDR2 SNEGSKA (reference sequence). The V gene lost 0 bases and the J gene lost 1 base, with 6 bases spanning the gap. The CDR3 loop spans 13 amino acids. As DNA, the CDR3 is TGCAGTGCTAGAGAGAAAGGGAACACTGAAGCTTTCCTT. Its translation: CSAREKGNTEAFL.

As for this clonotype: A single base separates this from a much larger clone, so it may be a read error. This chain connects TRBV15 to TRBJ2-5; D possibly corresponds to TRBD2 (5 bases). CDR1 and CDR2 from the germline V gene are LNHNV and YYDKDF (reference sequence). CDR3 length equals 15 residues. DNA for the CDR3: TGTGCCGCCAGCAGAGATACCGGGATTCAAGAGACCCAGTACTTC. Translating it yields CAASRDTGIQETQYF.

The chain carries TRBV24-1 and TRBJ2-2; 11 bases agree with TRBD2. The V gene end was trimmed by 4 bases and the J gene end by 3 bases; junction bases not matched to a gene: 3. The CDR3 has 16 amino acids. Germline assignment: CDR1 KGHDR and CDR2 SFDVKD. CDR3 DNA: TGTGCCACCAGTGAATTAGCGGGAGGGGACACCGGGGAGCTGTTTTTT. Protein sequence: CATSELAGGDTGELFF.